The clone carrying this T cell receptor beta chain appeared a single time. Measured with immunoSEQ multiplex PCR; TCRdb has only the in-frame clones, and not every one. This table holds hundreds of thousands of clones, approximately 86% found once. This sample was taken from a study of blood T cell repertoires in COVID-19. Overall study context: Specimens from acute and convalescent COVID-19 originated in the United States, Italy and Spain. T cells, B-cell-depleted T cells, or PBMCs provided the cDNA or gDNA that served as material.

Looked up from germline, CDR1 is MGHRA and CDR2 is YSYEKL. V lost 0 bases, J lost 5 bases, and 20 bases lay in between. The CDR3 contains 18 residues. The receptor comes from a woman aged 25 to 45 who had recovered from COVID-19. The sequenced material came from peripheral blood. J is TRBJ2-1 and V is TRBV4-1, with D possibly TRBD2 on 5 matching bases. The CDR3 region is CASSQEPALKAVNNEQFF. CDR3 sequence (DNA): TGCGCCAGCAGCCAAGAGCCAGCTCTCAAAGCGGTTAACAATGAGCAGTTCTTC.